This T cell receptor (beta chain) was obtained from a study of T cell responses to AZD1222 COVID-19 vaccine. The repertoire was sequenced with immunoSEQ multiplex PCR; TCRdb's copy has only in-frame clones and lacks some. The data hold over 70,000 clones, with about 80% observed a single time. Study results and limitations: Baseline serology detected seropositivity in only six AZD1222 recipients. Spike-specific TCR repertoires showed rising breadth and depth after two AZD1222 doses.

With 3 bases clipped from V and 0 bases from J, the junction kept 3 bases outside the gene matches. Germline CDR1 is SGHKS and CDR2 is YYEKEE (reference sequence). The CDR3 is 16 residues long. Turning to this clone: Its antigen is unknown.

The sample consisted of peripheral blood, taken 28 days after the second dose of the MenACWY control vaccine. The receptor was derived from an adult who received the MenACWY meningococcal vaccine as a control. The chain couples TRBV5-5 to TRBJ2-1; 10 bases line up with TRBD2. In DNA form, the CDR3 reads TGTGCCAGCAGCTCTCTAGCGGGGGCCTCCTACAATGAGCAGTTCTTC. Its protein product is CASSSLAGASYNEQFF.